This is a list of T cell receptor beta chains from one sample in a study of T cell responses to AZD1222 COVID-19 vaccine. Some clones are missing from TCRdb's copy, which holds only in-frame ones; the method was immunoSEQ multiplex PCR. Here the sample spans about 62,000 clones, approximately 80% being singletons. The specimen was peripheral blood, collected on day 0 of AZD1222 vaccination. These receptors came from an adult in good health. The CDR3 runs from the conserved cysteine through the conserved F or W. A D gene is named only where the DNA matches it firmly. A row's size may be missing; if present it is once, few, many or a size class.

j_gene: TRBJ1-5; abundance: .; len: 13; d_gene: TRBD1; v_gene: TRBV25-1; CDR3aa: CASSAGGSQPQHF; CDR3nt: TGTGCCAGCAGTGCAGGGGGAAGCCAGCCCCAGCATTTT
j_gene: TRBJ2-5; abundance: .; len: 13; d_gene: .; v_gene: TRBV10-3; CDR3aa: CAISLDGRETQYF; CDR3nt: TGTGCCATCAGCTTGGACGGCCGGGAGACCCAGTACTTC
j_gene: TRBJ2-3; abundance: .; len: 16; d_gene: TRBD2; v_gene: TRBV7-9; CDR3aa: CASSAGLAGIADTQYF; CDR3nt: TGTGCCAGCAGCGCGGGACTAGCGGGGATAGCAGATACGCAGTATTTT
j_gene: TRBJ1-6; abundance: .; len: 17; d_gene: .; v_gene: TRBV5-8; CDR3aa: CASSFSQRFTYNSPLHF; CDR3nt: TGTGCCAGCAGCTTTAGCCAACGGTTCACCTATAATTCACCCCTCCACTTT
j_gene: TRBJ2-1; abundance: .; len: 12; d_gene: .; v_gene: TRBV7-6; CDR3aa: CASSLVGNEQFF; CDR3nt: TGTGCCAGCAGCTTAGTGGGGAATGAGCAGTTCTTC
j_gene: TRBJ1-2; abundance: once; len: 12; d_gene: .; v_gene: TRBV5-1; CDR3aa: CASGSGPYGYTF; CDR3nt: TGCGCCAGCGGTTCAGGACCCTATGGCTACACCTTC
j_gene: TRBJ1-2; abundance: .; len: 13; d_gene: TRBD1; v_gene: TRBV5-4; CDR3aa: CASSMDRGYGYTF; CDR3nt: TGTGCCAGCAGCATGGACAGGGGCTATGGCTACACCTTC
j_gene: TRBJ2-3; abundance: .; len: 17; d_gene: TRBD2; v_gene: TRBV2; CDR3aa: CASSPGLAGVTTDTQYF; CDR3nt: TGTGCCAGCAGTCCGGGACTAGCGGGCGTGACGACAGATACGCAGTATTTT
j_gene: TRBJ2-5; abundance: .; len: 15; d_gene: .; v_gene: TRBV7-8; CDR3aa: CASSFTGESKETQYF; CDR3nt: TGTGCCAGCAGCTTCACGGGGGAATCTAAAGAGACCCAGTACTTC
j_gene: TRBJ2-1; abundance: .; len: 15; d_gene: .; v_gene: TRBV2; CDR3aa: CASSEGASSYNEQFF; CDR3nt: TGTGCCAGCAGTGAGGGGGCCAGCTCCTACAATGAGCAGTTCTTC
j_gene: TRBJ2-5; abundance: .; len: 13; d_gene: TRBD2; v_gene: TRBV3-1/TRBV3-2; CDR3aa: CASSPTSEETQYF; CDR3nt: TGTGCCAGCAGCCCAACTAGCGAAGAGACCCAGTACTTC
j_gene: TRBJ1-2; abundance: .; len: 13; d_gene: .; v_gene: TRBV29-1; CDR3aa: CSVPQLGMSGYTF; CDR3nt: TGCAGCGTGCCGCAGTTGGGAATGAGTGGCTACACCTTC
j_gene: TRBJ1-1; abundance: .; len: 16; d_gene: .; v_gene: TRBV6-6; CDR3aa: CASSLKQGNMNTEAFF; CDR3nt: TGTGCCAGCAGTCTGAAACAGGGAAACATGAACACTGAAGCTTTCTTT
j_gene: TRBJ1-1; abundance: once; len: 14; d_gene: .; v_gene: TRBV9; CDR3aa: CASSVVDGNTEAFF; CDR3nt: TGTGCCAGCAGCGTAGTTGACGGAAACACTGAAGCTTTCTTT
j_gene: TRBJ1-1; abundance: few; len: 15; d_gene: .; v_gene: TRBV7-8; CDR3aa: CASSWRLGRDPQAFF; CDR3nt: TGTGCCAGCAGCTGGAGGCTGGGGAGGGATCCCCAAGCTTTCTTT
j_gene: TRBJ2-5; abundance: .; len: 16; d_gene: TRBD2; v_gene: TRBV7-6; CDR3aa: CASSFTSGGAQETQYF; CDR3nt: TGTGCCAGCAGCTTCACTAGCGGGGGGGCCCAAGAGACCCAGTACTTC
j_gene: TRBJ2-5; abundance: .; len: 16; d_gene: TRBD2; v_gene: TRBV5-1; CDR3aa: CASRPSSGGAPETQYF; CDR3nt: TGCGCCAGCAGACCATCTAGCGGGGGGGCCCCAGAGACCCAGTACTTC
j_gene: TRBJ2-7; abundance: .; len: 15; d_gene: .; v_gene: TRBV4-3; CDR3aa: CASSQDSAGAYEQYF; CDR3nt: TGCGCCAGCAGCCAAGACAGTGCCGGGGCCTACGAGCAGTACTTC
j_gene: TRBJ2-1; abundance: .; len: 12; d_gene: .; v_gene: TRBV18; CDR3aa: CASTTYEREQFF; CDR3nt: TGTGCCAGCACCACGTATGAAAGAGAGCAGTTCTTC
j_gene: TRBJ1-6; abundance: .; len: 19; d_gene: .; v_gene: TRBV4-3; CDR3aa: CASSHPGHLTSSYNSPLHF; CDR3nt: TGCGCCAGCAGCCATCCGGGACACCTAACTAGCTCCTATAATTCACCCCTCCACTTT
j_gene: TRBJ1-4; abundance: .; len: 14; d_gene: TRBD1; v_gene: TRBV19; CDR3aa: CASNPGTGREKLFF; CDR3nt: TGTGCCAGTAACCCCGGGACAGGTCGGGAAAAACTGTTTTTT
j_gene: TRBJ1-2; abundance: .; len: 16; d_gene: TRBD1; v_gene: TRBV18; CDR3aa: CASSPSRQGNNYGYTF; CDR3nt: TGTGCCAGCTCTCCTTCTCGACAGGGAAATAACTATGGCTACACCTTC
j_gene: TRBJ1-2; abundance: .; len: 10; d_gene: .; v_gene: TRBV30; CDR3aa: CAWEGYGYTF; CDR3nt: TGTGCCTGGGAAGGCTATGGCTACACCTTC
j_gene: TRBJ1-5; abundance: .; len: 19; d_gene: TRBD1; v_gene: TRBV28; CDR3aa: CASSRFRDRGRLGNQPQHF; CDR3nt: TGTGCCAGCAGCCGATTCCGGGACAGGGGGCGTCTGGGCAATCAGCCCCAGCATTTT
j_gene: TRBJ1-2; abundance: .; len: 15; d_gene: .; v_gene: TRBV4-1; CDR3aa: CASSQDEWVSYGYTF; CDR3nt: TGCGCCAGCAGCCAAGATGAATGGGTCAGCTATGGCTACACCTTC
j_gene: TRBJ2-1; abundance: once; len: 14; d_gene: .; v_gene: TRBV27; CDR3aa: CASSPEGSYNEQFF; CDR3nt: TGTGCCAGCAGTCCCGAAGGCTCCTACAATGAGCAGTTCTTC
j_gene: TRBJ2-5; abundance: .; len: 12; d_gene: .; v_gene: TRBV19; CDR3aa: CASSQARETQYF; CDR3nt: TGTGCCAGTAGTCAAGCGAGAGAGACCCAGTACTTC
j_gene: TRBJ1-5; abundance: few; len: 15; d_gene: TRBD1; v_gene: TRBV5-1; CDR3aa: CASSPDRGSNQPQHF; CDR3nt: TGCGCCAGCAGCCCGGACAGGGGTAGCAATCAGCCCCAGCATTTT
j_gene: TRBJ2-7; abundance: .; len: 12; d_gene: .; v_gene: TRBV10-3; CDR3aa: CAISEGTNNQYF; CDR3nt: TGTGCCATCAGTGAGGGGACAAACAACCAGTACTTC
j_gene: TRBJ1-3; abundance: .; len: 15; d_gene: TRBD1; v_gene: TRBV3-1/TRBV3-2; CDR3aa: CASTGTGDGGNTIYF; CDR3nt: TGTGCCAGCACCGGGACAGGGGACGGTGGAAACACCATATATTTT
j_gene: TRBJ2-3; abundance: many; len: 13; d_gene: TRBD2; v_gene: TRBV28; CDR3aa: CASTSGGSDTQYF; CDR3nt: TGTGCCAGCACTAGCGGGGGGTCGGATACGCAGTATTTT
j_gene: TRBJ2-7; abundance: .; len: 14; d_gene: TRBD1; v_gene: TRBV7-9; CDR3aa: CASSFPGQGYEQYF; CDR3nt: TGTGCCAGCAGCTTCCCGGGACAGGGATACGAGCAGTACTTC
j_gene: TRBJ1-2; abundance: .; len: 15; d_gene: .; v_gene: TRBV5-4; CDR3aa: CASSLPEEGNYGYTF; CDR3nt: TGTGCCAGCAGCTTGCCCGAGGAGGGAAACTATGGCTACACCTTC
j_gene: TRBJ1-2; abundance: once; len: 14; d_gene: .; v_gene: TRBV4-1; CDR3aa: CASSQVTVLHGYTF; CDR3nt: TGCGCCAGCAGCCAAGTTACAGTGCTTCATGGCTACACCTTC
j_gene: TRBJ1-3; abundance: few; len: 15; d_gene: .; v_gene: TRBV7-8; CDR3aa: CASSPRARMGNTIYF; CDR3nt: TGTGCCAGCAGCCCCCGGGCCCGGATGGGAAACACCATATATTTT
j_gene: TRBJ2-3; abundance: .; len: 14; d_gene: .; v_gene: TRBV2; CDR3aa: CASSVASVGDTQYF; CDR3nt: TGTGCCAGCAGTGTCGCCAGCGTTGGAGATACGCAGTATTTT
j_gene: TRBJ2-5; abundance: .; len: 17; d_gene: TRBD2; v_gene: TRBV7-2; CDR3aa: CASSYSPPGLAEETQYF; CDR3nt: TGTGCCAGCAGCTACTCGCCACCGGGACTAGCGGAAGAGACCCAGTACTTC
j_gene: TRBJ1-1; abundance: .; len: 14; d_gene: .; v_gene: TRBV7-2; CDR3aa: CASSPPGVNTEAFF; CDR3nt: TGTGCCAGCAGCCCTCCCGGGGTGAACACTGAAGCTTTCTTT
j_gene: TRBJ1-1; abundance: .; len: 13; d_gene: .; v_gene: TRBV6-1; CDR3aa: CASSDQGDTEAFF; CDR3nt: TGTGCCAGCAGTGACCAGGGAGATACTGAAGCTTTCTTT
j_gene: TRBJ1-1; abundance: .; len: 15; d_gene: .; v_gene: TRBV18; CDR3aa: CASSPIQGVDTEAFF; CDR3nt: TGTGCCAGCTCACCCATACAGGGAGTTGACACTGAAGCTTTCTTT
j_gene: TRBJ1-4; abundance: .; len: 17; d_gene: .; v_gene: TRBV4-3; CDR3aa: CASRTSQAEATNEKLFF; CDR3nt: TGCGCCAGCAGGACGAGTCAGGCTGAAGCGACTAATGAAAAACTGTTTTTT